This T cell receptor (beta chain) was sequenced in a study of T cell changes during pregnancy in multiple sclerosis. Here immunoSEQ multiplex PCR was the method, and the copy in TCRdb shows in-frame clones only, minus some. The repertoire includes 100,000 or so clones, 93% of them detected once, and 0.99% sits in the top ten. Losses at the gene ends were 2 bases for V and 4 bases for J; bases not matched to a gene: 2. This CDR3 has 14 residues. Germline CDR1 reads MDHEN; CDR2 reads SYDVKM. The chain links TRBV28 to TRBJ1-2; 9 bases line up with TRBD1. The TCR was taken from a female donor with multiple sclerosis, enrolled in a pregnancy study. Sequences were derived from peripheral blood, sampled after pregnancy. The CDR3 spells CASSLGTGFYGYTF. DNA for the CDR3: TGTGCCAGCAGTTTAGGGACAGGGTTCTATGGCTACACCTTC.